This TCR beta chain was sequenced during a study of T-cell memory formation after mild COVID-19 (dated by TCRdb to the early 2020s). Study-wide context: TCR sequence clusters from the two donors were found to be largely donor specific. The cohort comprised two young, previously healthy adult volunteers, one female and one male. In a couple of donors, T-cell clones that expanded and contracted after mild COVID-19 were followed by sequencing TCRalpha and TCRbeta repertoires longitudinally.

TCRdb lists the instrument as Illumina NovaSeq 6000. TCRalpha and TCRbeta cDNA libraries were built by 5'RACE with constant-segment primers, adding sample barcodes and unique molecular identifiers. Trizol reagent was used to extract RNA from every sample. The libraries were amplified in two PCR steps, and the second step added a second sample barcode and Illumina TruSeq adapters. Sequencing of libraries was performed on an Illumina NovaSeq with 2 x 150 bp paired-end reads. In the paper's pipeline: The reads were demultiplexed and collapsed into UMI-guided consensus sequences using migec v1.2.7. With mixcr v2.1.11, UMI consensuses were aligned to TRA and TRB V and J templates and assembled into clonotypes. Clonotypes were classified as expanded or contracted when called significant by both edgeR and NoisET, with noise models trained on biological replicates. For edgeR calls, a false discovery rate-adjusted p below 0.01 and a log2 fold-change threshold of 1 were applied. As an exploratory analysis of dynamics, PCA with hierarchical clustering was applied to max-normalized trajectories of the 1000 most abundant clonotypes. The CD4 or CD8 phenotype of responding clones was assigned using the separately sequenced CD4+ and CD8+ repertoires. TCRdb handled the public reads itself, with Q25 trimming in fastp and clone calling in MiXCR, and kept productive beta chains. Each CDR3 protein appears once, grouped with its most common genes and DNA. The V and J calls, along with clone size, are taken from TCRdb and not from the paper's own processing. Within this sample are a few hundred thousand distinct CDR3 sequences, with 15% to 20% of them counted one time only. Around a fifth of the sample belongs to the ten largest clones.

Only a few counts were recorded for this clonotype. Its antigen has not been determined. Base quality data are lacking; no much larger clone is found one base away. Ficoll-Paque density gradient centrifugation was used to isolate PBMCs. Summary of the overall study and its limitations: Some responding clones were detected in pre-infection memory, suggesting pre-existing cross-reactive memory T cells joined the SARS-CoV-2 response. Only two mild cases were covered in the study, and larger cohorts including severe cases with pre-infection samples were considered necessary. From day 15 to 85, contracting clones showed balanced CD4/CD8 phenotypes, whereas a second wave of clones that expanded from day 15 to 37 leaned towards CD4+. The second-wave clones that peaked on day 37 were not confirmed to be SARS-CoV-2 specific. Contracting CD4+ clones were found mainly in CM and EM memory subsets, while CD8+ clones were enriched in EMRA.

The junction shows trimming of 5 bases on V and 5 bases on J, plus 13 bases between the germline ends. The cysteine opens and the phenylalanine closes a CDR3 of 13 amino acids. The read is trimmed to its CDR3 DNA, 39 bases read in frame from base 1. The CDR1 and CDR2 encoded by the germline V gene are SGHDT and YYEEEE. The rearranged chain carries TRBV5-6 and TRBJ1-2; the D gene identity is not certain. The sequenced sample consisted of PBMCs or a T cell subset sorted from them (not recorded which). This receptor was obtained from a man between 18 and 35 years old who had mild COVID-19 (a few samples of this study predate the infection). The sample titles of this study are shuffled in the database, so cell type and time point are left out; the donor was told from shared clones. This receptor carries the CDR3 CASRSGGGYGYTF. The nucleotide sequence is given as TGTGCCAGCAGGTCGGGCGGAGGTTATGGCTACACCTTC.